This passage covers 12 T cell receptor beta chains from one sample sequenced in a study of response to subunit inactivated influenza vaccine. TCRdb re-derived calls from the RT-PCR reads in MiXCR, one entry per CDR3 protein. The table includes more than 700,000 distinct CDR3 sequences, 21% detected once. Specimen: PBMCs from blood, collected around 5 days after vaccination. These receptors all come from a man aged 50 or older who received an inactivated influenza vaccine.

The CDR3, as DNA: TGTGCCAGCAGCTTAGGACCCTCCGAAAGGGTCGAGCAGTACTTC. Translating gives CASSLGPSERVEQYF. The V and J genes are TRBV7-9 and TRBJ2-7; no definite D call. Germline V CDR1 and CDR2: SEHNR, FQNEAQ (reference sequence). Between the trimmed V and J ends, which lost 1 base and 6 bases, there was a span of 16 bases. The CDR3 is 15 residues long. The whole variable domain, filled in from reference TRBV7-9 and TRBJ2-7, reads DTGVSQNPRHKITKRGQNVTFRCDPISEHNRLYWYRQTLGQGPEFLTYFQNEAQLEKSRLLSDRFSAERPKGSFSTLEIQRTEQGDSAMYLCASSLGPSERVEQYFGPGTRLTVT.

The chain joins TRBV10-3 to TRBJ2-7; 8 bases agree with TRBD2. In germline, CDR1 is ENHRY, CDR2 SYGVKD. The CDR3 spans 13 residues. Unmatched junction bases numbered 10, after V lost 11 bases and J lost 4 bases. The CDR3 loop reads CASSAGGVYEQYF. CDR3 DNA: TGTGCCTCCTCGGCCGGGGGGGTATACGAGCAGTACTTC.

This clonotype turned up a few times. The chain combines TRBV29-1 with TRBJ2-7, with a possible D match to TRBD1 (5 bases). V lost 7 bases and J lost 5, with 15 bases in between. In germline, CDR1 is SQVTM, CDR2 ANQGSEA. This CDR3 has 12 amino acids. This CDR3 reads CSALGQGNEQYF. CDR3 DNA sequence: TGCAGCGCCTTGGGCCAGGGTAACGAGCAGTACTTC.

The chain is built from TRBV4-3 and TRBJ2-7; D not certain. Trimming left V 2 bases short and J 7 bases short, with 12 bases between. The CDR3 sequence is 13 residues long. Per the germline V gene, CDR1 is LGHNA and CDR2 is YSLEER. As DNA, the CDR3 is TGCGCCAGCAGCCAACGCGGAAGGCGGGAGCAGTACTTC. This encodes CASSQRGRREQYF.

The chain couples TRBV29-1 to TRBJ2-6; 8 bases fit TRBD1. The CDR3 has 17 residues. Per the germline V gene, CDR1 is SQVTM and CDR2 is ANQGSEA. Trimming at V came to 0 bases and at J to 4 bases, leaving 8 bases not matched to a gene. The CDR3 nucleotides are TGCAGCGTTGAAGATCTTGGTCAGGGGGCAGGGGCCAACGTCCTGACTTTC. It codes for CSVEDLGQGAGANVLTF.

V and J are TRBV5-1 and TRBJ2-1, with TRBD2 identical over 12 bases. V lost 4 bases to trimming and J lost 3 bases; unmatched junction nucleotides: 5. CDR3 length: 16 residues. CDR1 and CDR2 from the germline V gene are SGHRS and YFSETQ. The CDR3, as DNA: TGCGCCAGCAGCCTCAGACTAGCGGGAGACTACAATGAGCAGTTCTTC. The encoded protein is CASSLRLAGDYNEQFF.

The V call is TRBV4-2, the J call TRBJ2-1, with TRBD2 matching over 10 bases. Germline CDR1 LGHNA, CDR2 YNFKEQ. The CDR3 runs to 16 residues. V lost 5 bases and J lost 6; bases outside the gene matches: 10. The CDR3 loop is CASSVQERGGLNEQFF. The DNA for the CDR3 is TGTGCCAGCAGCGTGCAAGAGCGGGGGGGCCTCAATGAGCAGTTCTTC.

This chain links TRBV29-1 with TRBJ1-1; TRBD1 is a possible D gene (6 bases). The germline CDR1 and CDR2 sequences are SQVTM and ANQGSEA. This CDR3 contains 14 residues. V was clipped by 3 bases and J by 2 bases, with 13 bases between them. DNA for the CDR3: TGCAGCGTTGATTCGACAGGACTTAACACTGAAGCTTTCTTT. This encodes CSVDSTGLNTEAFF.

V and J are TRBV4-1 and TRBJ2-3; 7 nucleotides align to TRBD1. V dropped 9 bases and J dropped 5; count of bases not matched to a gene: 5. CDR3 length: 12 residues. In germline, CDR1 is MGHRA, CDR2 YSYEKL. CDR3 sequence reads: CARSPGGDTQYF. The CDR3 DNA reads TGCGCCAGAAGTCCAGGGGGAGATACGCAGTATTTT.

This clonotype was picked up a small number of times. The chain has TRBV20-1 and TRBJ2-7; D is ambiguous. Germline V lookup: CDR1 DFQATT, CDR2 SNEGSKA (reference sequence). The CDR3 is made up of 15 amino acids. Trimming left V 1 base short and J 3 bases short, with 16 bases between. CDR3 bases: TGCAGTGCTAGAGCCCCCGCGGACGTATTCTACGAGCAGTACTTC. Residues: CSARAPADVFYEQYF.

The V call is TRBV24-1, the J call TRBJ2-3; 15 positions agree with TRBD2. Germline V gene data show CDR1 as KGHDR and CDR2 as SFDVKD. V lost 3 bases and J lost 2; bases outside the gene matches: 5. The CDR3 consists of 18 residues. CDR3 protein: CATSDVGLAGGNTDTQYF. CDR3 bases: TGTGCCACCAGTGATGTGGGACTAGCGGGAGGCAACACAGATACGCAGTATTTT.

This clonotype was counted between two and nine times. The chain joins TRBV4-3 to TRBJ2-3; 10 bases match TRBD1. The germline V gene encodes CDR1 LGHNA and CDR2 YSLEER. V shed 3 bases and J 6 bases; nucleotides not matched to a gene: 15. CDR3 length equals 18 residues. In DNA, the CDR3 is TGCGCCAGCAGCCAGGACCCACCGACAGGGGGCTATGTGGATACGCAGTATTTT. Amino acids: CASSQDPPTGGYVDTQYF.